This T cell receptor (beta chain) is from a study of shared clonotypes between healthy human individuals. Terminally differentiated effector memory CD45RA+ cells were left out of the naive CD8 fraction, which was CD45RO-negative and positively selected for CCR7. The table came from immunoSEQ multiplex PCR; TCRdb's copy has only in-frame clones and leaves some out. In the table there are hundreds of thousands of clones, about 98% of which are singletons. CDR1 SQVTM and CDR2 ANQGSEA come from the germline V gene. This CDR3 spans 17 amino acids. Unmatched junction bases numbered 20, after V lost 7 bases and J lost 5 bases.

This TCR was recovered from a man aged 25-45 years in good health. This chain joins TRBV29-1 and TRBJ2-7; 10 bases agree with TRBD2. The sequenced sample was naive CD8+ T cells sorted from blood. CDR3 coding DNA: TGCAGCGCCCAAGAGAGACTAGCGGGCGGCCTGTGGGACGAGCAGTACTTC. Amino acid sequence: CSAQERLAGGLWDEQYF.